These 11 T cell receptor beta chains were all obtained from the same sample, sequenced in a study of cytomegalovirus exposure and HLA in healthy donors. PCR involved 60 Vbeta and 13 Jbeta primers. The protocol was immunoSEQ multiplex PCR, while the TCRdb copy is restricted to in-frame clones and leaves out a portion. This sample's table reports 150,000 to 200,000 clones. The sequencing sample was made of PBMCs. Receptors originate from a woman between 55 and 75 years old in good health and CMV-seronegative.

As regards this clone: The junction does not match germline at one end; this may be a read error. The rearrangement uses TRBV7-9 and TRBJ1-1; D unresolved. The CDR3 runs 12 residues. CDR1 and CDR2 from the germline V gene are SEHNR and FQNEAQ (reference sequence). CDR3 in DNA: TGTGCCAGCAGCTTTTCCGGGGAGTGGAAGCACTTT. Translation gives CASSFSGEWKHF.

The chain combines TRBV27 with TRBJ2-1; 9 bases are a match to TRBD2. Germline CDR1 MNHEY, CDR2 SMNVEV (reference sequence). This CDR3 has 17 amino acids. With 7 bases clipped from V and 0 bases from J, the junction kept 10 bases outside the gene matches. The CDR3 is CASTLFAGGSSYNEQFF. Written as DNA, the CDR3 is TGTGCCAGCACCCTATTTGCGGGAGGGAGCTCCTACAATGAGCAGTTCTTC.

V is TRBV5-1 and J is TRBJ2-7; no firm D call. CDR1 SGHRS and CDR2 YFSETQ come from the germline V gene. Trimming cost V 1 base and J 0 bases, with 11 bases left between them. The CDR3 covers 15 residues. This CDR3 is CASSLPETSSYEQYF. As DNA, the CDR3 is TGCGCCAGCAGCTTGCCGGAGACCAGCTCCTACGAGCAGTACTTC.

The rearrangement uses TRBV9 and TRBJ1-3, with no clear D. The CDR3 length is 16 residues. V shed 0 bases and J shed 0 bases, with 10 bases lying between them. The germline V gene has CDR1 SGDLS and CDR2 YYNGEE. In DNA, the CDR3 is TGTGCCAGCAGCGTAGTGGCCGAAAGCTCTGGAAACACCATATATTTT. Residues: CASSVVAESSGNTIYF.

The chain employs TRBV7-9 and TRBJ1-1, with D unclear. The CDR3 loop spans 14 amino acids. Germline CDR1 SEHNR, CDR2 FQNEAQ (reference sequence). V lost 1 base and J lost 0, with 6 bases in between. In nucleotides, the CDR3 is TGTGCCAGCAGCTTAGAACTTTTGAACACTGAAGCTTTCTTT. Protein: CASSLELLNTEAFF.

The CDR3 coding sequence is TGCAGCGTTAGTCAGGGAACTGAAGCTTTCTTT. Residues: CSVSQGTEAFF. The chain links TRBV29-1 to TRBJ1-1; D might be TRBD1 (5 bases). This CDR3 has 11 residues. Germline assignment: CDR1 SQVTM and CDR2 ANQGSEA. V dropped 5 bases and J dropped 5 bases, with 9 bases sitting between them. Variable domain in full (rest from reference TRBV29-1 and TRBJ1-1): SAVISQKPSRDICQRGTSLTIQCQVDSQVTMMFWYRQQPGQSLTLIATANQGSEATYESGFVIDKFPISRPNLTFSTLTVSNMSPEDSSIYLCSVSQGTEAFFGQGTRLTVV.

The chain recombines TRBV7-3 with TRBJ1-1; D ambiguous. Trimming removed 4 bases at V and 4 bases at J, with 10 bases between. The CDR3 is made up of 13 amino acids. CDR1 and CDR2 (germline): SGHTA, FQGTGA. The CDR3 DNA follows: TGTGCCAGCAGCTCCAACGAGGGCACTGAAGCTTTCTTT. Protein: CASSSNEGTEAFF. The full variable domain, completed using reference TRBV7-3 and TRBJ1-1, is GAGVSQTPSNKVTEKGKYVELRCDPISGHTALYWYRQSLGQGPEFLIYFQGTGAADDSGLPNDRFFAVRPEGSVSTLKIQRTERGDSAVYLCASSSNEGTEAFFGQGTRLTVV.

The chain is built from TRBV2 and TRBJ1-1; possible D gene TRBD1, 6 bases. The germline V and J ends were trimmed by 7 bases and 5 bases, with 14 bases remaining between them. This CDR3 is 13 amino acids long. CDR1 is SNHLY and CDR2 is FYNNEI in the germline V gene. This CDR3 is CASTTGPGTEAFF. As DNA, the CDR3 is TGTGCCAGCACGACAGGTCCGGGTACTGAAGCTTTCTTT. Full variable domain (rest looked up from reference TRBV2 and TRBJ1-1): EPEVTQTPSHQVTQMGQEVILRCVPISNHLYFYWYRQILGQKVEFLVSFYNNEISEKSEIFDDQFSVERPDGSNFTLKIRSTKLEDSAMYFCASTTGPGTEAFFGQGTRLTVV.

The chain has TRBV27 and TRBJ2-7; 10 bases align to TRBD2. The germline V gene has CDR1 MNHEY and CDR2 SMNVEV (reference sequence). J gave up 2 bases and V 5 bases, and 12 bases lay outside the gene matches. CDR3 length: 17 amino acids. The CDR3 nucleotides are TGTGCCAGCAGTCGAGGCCCAACTAGCGGGAATCCCTACGAGCAGTACTTC. The encoded protein is CASSRGPTSGNPYEQYF.

This chain joins TRBV7-8 and TRBJ2-5, with 10 bases fitting TRBD1. V gave up 5 bases and J gave up 8 bases; unmatched junction bases: 5. From germline, CDR1 is SGHVS and CDR2 FQNEAQ. This CDR3 has 13 amino acids. This chain's CDR3 is CASSRDRGRTQYF. Written as DNA, the CDR3 is TGTGCCAGCAGCAGAGACAGGGGGCGTACCCAGTACTTC. The entire variable domain, with the rest obtained from reference TRBV7-8 and TRBJ2-5, is as follows: GAGVSQSPRYKVAKRGQDVALRCDPISGHVSLFWYQQALGQGPEFLTYFQNEAQLDKSGLPSDRFFAERPEGSVSTLKIQRTQQEDSAVYLCASSRDRGRTQYFGPGTRLLVL.

The chain joins TRBV19 to TRBJ2-7; possibly TRBD2 for D (6 bases). V was cut by 3 bases and J by 4 bases, with 13 bases left in between. Germline CDR1 is LNHDA and CDR2 is SQIVND (reference sequence). The CDR3 consists of 14 residues. CDR3 protein: CASSIGGSPYEQYF. The CDR3, as DNA: TGTGCCAGTAGTATCGGAGGGTCGCCGTACGAGCAGTACTTC. The whole variable domain, remainder taken from reference TRBV19 and TRBJ2-7, is DGGITQSPKYLFRKEGQNVTLSCEQNLNHDAMYWYRQDPGQGLRLIYYSQIVNDFQKGDIAEGYSVSREKKESFPLTVTSAQKNPTAFYLCASSIGGSPYEQYFGPGTRLTVT.